A single TCR beta chain is shown here with its context. This clone was counted at least ten times. The antigen this receptor binds is unknown. Base qualities were left out, and no much larger clone turns up one base away. The data are from a study of metastatic and nonmetastatic thyroid tumors (dated by TCRdb to 2018 to 2020). For context, the study as a whole: The researchers compared repertoires between peripheral blood samples and tumor or nodule tissue samples from patients with malignant or benign thyroid disease.

The library was generated by PCR. The run used an Illumina HiSeq 4000. High-throughput sequencing was used to profile the CDR3 region of the TCR beta-chain in every patient. As for the authors' bioinformatics: Drawing on CDR3 differences between clinicopathological groups, the researchers built a classifier meant to tell apart patients with distant-metastatic papillary thyroid cancer. Repertoire diversity was assessed with the Shannon index, and tumor-blood repertoire similarity with the Morisita-Horn index. The public reads were run again by TCRdb, first through fastp at Q25 and then through MiXCR, and only productive beta chains were kept. The V and J calls, along with clone size, are taken from TCRdb and not from the paper's own processing. The sample includes some 22,000 clones, with 9.5% to 12% observed a single time. The ten largest clones take up roughly 30% of the sample. The paper as a whole reports these results and caveats: TCR beta diversity was reported as significantly higher in malignant tumors than in benign nodules, in both blood and tumor samples.

None of the patients had been given any treatment before thyroid surgery. Using T-cell receptor beta sequencing, the researchers looked back retrospectively at clinical samples from patients, gathered between about 2011 and 2019. The specimen was blood. The receptor's source is a female donor with papillary thyroid cancer or a benign thyroid nodule (not recorded which). Some clones in this sample may be carry-over from other donors' samples.

The encoded CDR3 is CASSQVREKLFF. The DNA sequence reads TGCGCCAGCAGCCAAGTTCGTGAAAAACTGTTTTTT. The chain is assembled from TRBV4-1 and TRBJ1-4; the D gene lacks a confident call. The CDR3 numbers 12 residues from cysteine through phenylalanine. CDR3 DNA is the only sequence kept; it has 36 bases, read in frame from the first base. CDR1 is given as MGHRA and CDR2 as YSYEKL, both from the germline V gene. The trim is 1 base for V and 7 bases for J, with a gap of 4 bases between the germline ends.